A single sample is the source of the 13 T cell receptor beta chains below, sequenced in a study of cytomegalovirus exposure and HLA in healthy donors. A multiplex PCR was run with 60 Vbeta primers and 13 Jbeta primers. Generated by immunoSEQ multiplex PCR, the TCRdb table keeps only in-frame clones and is missing some. The data contain tens of thousands of clones, more than 75% of them singletons. Sequencing input: PBMCs. The source is a man between 18 and 29 years old in good health and CMV-seronegative.

The chain couples TRBV14 to TRBJ1-1; D not resolved. Germline CDR1 SGHDN, CDR2 FVKESK. Trimming shortened V by 2 bases and J by 3 bases, and 19 bases separated the two germline ends. The CDR3 extends over 17 amino acids. The CDR3 region is CASSQSPWVYRDTEAFF. Written as DNA, the CDR3 is TGTGCCAGCAGCCAATCCCCGTGGGTTTATCGGGACACTGAAGCTTTCTTT.

This clone has a single count. The chain combines TRBV19 with TRBJ1-5; D ambiguous. CDR3 length: 12 residues. Trimming took 6 bases from V and 4 from J, leaving 7 bases between them. Germline values: CDR1 LNHDA, CDR2 SQIVND (reference sequence). CDR3 protein: CASRPENQPQHF. In DNA, the CDR3 is TGTGCCAGTAGACCGGAGAATCAGCCCCAGCATTTT.

The J gene is TRBJ1-2, the V gene TRBV6-1, with 7 bases identical to TRBD1. The CDR3 runs to 16 residues. Germline CDR1 MNHNS, CDR2 SASEGT. The V gene end was trimmed by 3 bases and the J gene end by 5 bases; junction bases not matched to a gene: 12. CDR3 DNA sequence: TGTGCCAGCAGTGAGCAGGGGGGCGCGGGGAGGTATGGCTACACCTTC. Amino acid sequence: CASSEQGGAGRYGYTF.

The chain has TRBV6-5 and TRBJ1-1; tentatively, D is TRBD1 (6 bases). The germline V and J ends were trimmed by 5 bases and 0 bases, with 13 bases remaining between them. Germline CDR1 reads MNHEY; CDR2 reads SVGAGI. The CDR3 loop spans 15 amino acids. The CDR3 DNA reads as TGTGCCAGCAGTCCCACACAGGGTTTGAACACTGAAGCTTTCTTT. As protein: CASSPTQGLNTEAFF.

The chain joins TRBV5-1 to TRBJ2-7; possibly TRBD2 for D (5 bases). V was trimmed by 1 base and J by 5 bases, leaving 10 bases between them. Germline V gene lookup returns CDR1 SGHRS and CDR2 YFSETQ. This CDR3 comprises 13 residues. The chain's CDR3 is CASSLLSDHEQYF. The CDR3 DNA is TGCGCCAGCAGCTTGCTTAGCGACCACGAGCAGTACTTC.

The genes are TRBV7-2 and TRBJ2-5; TRBD2 aligns across 8 bases. With 5 bases clipped from V and 7 bases from J, the junction kept 9 bases outside the gene matches. CDR1 and CDR2 (germline): SGHTA, FQGNSA. The CDR3 sequence is 14 residues long. CDR3 in amino acids: CASSQRPGGVTQYF. The CDR3 DNA follows: TGTGCCAGCAGCCAGCGCCCGGGGGGGGTGACCCAGTACTTC.

The sample holds one count of this clone. The chain is built from TRBV6-1 and TRBJ2-7; 10 bases are shared with TRBD1. In germline, CDR1 is MNHNS, CDR2 SASEGT. The CDR3 sequence is 14 residues long. The trim removed 7 bases at V and 3 bases at J, leaving 6 bases unmatched. The CDR3 loop is CASKLGQGIYEQYF. CDR3 DNA sequence: TGTGCCAGCAAGCTGGGACAGGGGATCTACGAGCAGTACTTC.

The chain links TRBV28 to TRBJ2-7; 9 nucleotides line up with TRBD1. With V trimmed by 5 bases and J by 3 bases, 5 bases remained unmatched. Germline-derived CDR1 and CDR2 are MDHEN and SYDVKM. This CDR3 region has 14 residues. DNA for the CDR3: TGTGCCAGCAGTCCCGCGGGACAGGGCTACGAGCAGTACTTC. It specifies CASSPAGQGYEQYF.

This clone was detected only a few times. V is TRBV7-9 and J is TRBJ2-1, with 7 bases lining up with TRBD1. The CDR3 extends over 14 amino acids. CDR1 and CDR2 (germline): SEHNR, FQNEAQ (reference sequence). Trimming took 6 bases from V and 4 from J; bases not matched to a gene: 6. CDR3 sequence (DNA): TGTGCCAGCAGGCCTGCAGGGGGTTACAATGAGCAGTTCTTC. This codes for CASRPAGGYNEQFF.

With respect to this clone: Likely a read error: the CDR3 ends without its conserved phenylalanine or tryptophan. V gene TRBV6-5 combines with J gene TRBJ1-5; the D is unclear. The CDR3 consists of 15 residues. Between the trimmed V and J ends, which lost 6 bases and 0 bases, there was a span of 12 bases. CDR1 is MNHEY and CDR2 is SVGAGI in the germline V gene. DNA of the CDR3: TGTGCCAGCAGATCGCAGCGCAATAGCAATCAGCCCCAGCATTTG. Translation: CASRSQRNSNQPQHL.

This chain uses TRBV4-3 with TRBJ2-3; the match to TRBD2 covers 7 bases. CDR3 length equals 17 residues. Per germline, CDR1 LGHNA and CDR2 YSLEER. Germline trimming cut 4 bases from V and 2 bases from J; bases unmatched to any gene: 12. The CDR3: CASSPSILASNTDTQYF. The CDR3, as DNA: TGCGCCAGCAGCCCGTCTATACTAGCGAGCAACACAGATACGCAGTATTTT.

The chain recombines TRBV27 with TRBJ1-1; D is possibly TRBD1 (5 bases). CDR3 length equals 15 residues. In germline, CDR1 is MNHEY, CDR2 SMNVEV (reference sequence). With 4 bases removed from V and 0 bases from J, the gap between germline ends came to 12 bases. DNA of the CDR3: TGTGCCAGCAGTTCGACAGTCCCCCTGAACACTGAAGCTTTCTTT. Its translation is CASSSTVPLNTEAFF.

The gene calls are TRBV2 and TRBJ1-2, with D possibly TRBD1 on 5 matching bases. The CDR3 covers 14 residues. Germline V gene lookup returns CDR1 SNHLY and CDR2 FYNNEI. The V end was cut by 4 bases, the J end by 4 bases, with 13 bases between. The CDR3 DNA sequence: TGTGCCAGCAGTGGACAGACAGAGCCCTATGGCTACACCTTC. Protein sequence: CASSGQTEPYGYTF.